The T cell receptor beta chain described here comes from a study of blood T cell repertoires in COVID-19. Study-wide context: Italy, Spain and the United States were the sources of the convalescent and acute COVID-19 samples. Sample material is recorded as cDNA or gDNA derived from T cells, B-cell-depleted T cells, or PBMCs.

With 4 bases clipped from V and 4 bases from J, the junction kept 6 bases outside the gene matches. Germline V lookup: CDR1 MGHRA, CDR2 YSYEKL. The CDR3 contains 15 residues. Source study methods: Reference gene primers were amplified, and this amplification served to estimate nucleated cell counts. Sequenced by immunoSEQ multiplex PCR; TCRdb stores in-frame clones only, minus some. V, J and clone size are taken as reported in that table, and D and trimming were inferred from the DNA itself. The sample lists approximately 60,000 clones, approximately 85% occurring once. The sequenced material came from peripheral blood. This TCR came from a human donor in a cohort sampled during active COVID-19. The chain joins TRBV4-1 to TRBJ2-2; 7 bases line up with TRBD1. CDR3 DNA: TGCGCCAGCAGCCCCGGACAGGCGCCCACCGGGGAGCTGTTTTTT. Its protein product is CASSPGQAPTGELFF.